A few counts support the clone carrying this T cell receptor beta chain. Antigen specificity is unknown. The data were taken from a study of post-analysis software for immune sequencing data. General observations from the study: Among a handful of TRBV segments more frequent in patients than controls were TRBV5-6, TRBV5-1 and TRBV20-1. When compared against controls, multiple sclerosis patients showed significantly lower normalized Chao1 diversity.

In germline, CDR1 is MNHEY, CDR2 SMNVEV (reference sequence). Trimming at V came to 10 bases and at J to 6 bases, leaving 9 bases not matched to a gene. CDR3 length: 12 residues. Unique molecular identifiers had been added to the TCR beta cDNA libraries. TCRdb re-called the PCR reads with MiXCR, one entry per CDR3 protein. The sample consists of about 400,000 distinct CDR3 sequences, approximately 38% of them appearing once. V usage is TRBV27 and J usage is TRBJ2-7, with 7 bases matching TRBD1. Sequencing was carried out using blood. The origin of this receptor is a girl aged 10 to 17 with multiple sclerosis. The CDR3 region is CATKDRAGEQYF. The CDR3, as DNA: TGTGCCACCAAAGACAGGGCAGGCGAGCAGTACTTC.